The T cell receptor (beta chain) under discussion was sequenced for a study of shared clonotypes between healthy human individuals. Study-level information: Each donor contributed plates that comprised three CD4 naive, three CD4 memory, two CD8 naive and one CD8 memory. Overall study findings and caveats: Expectations were that clonotype sharing among donors would be affected by sequencing depth.

The CDR3 spans 17 residues. Note on this clone: What it binds is not known.

In the authors' workflow: Filtering differed for immunoSEQ, which gave only junction sequences without quality scores. Method: immunoSEQ multiplex PCR; TCRdb's copy keeps in-frame clones and lacks some. D and trimming were read from the DNA, whereas the V and J calls and clone size are those reported in that table. The repertoire consists of over 1.5 million clones, with 95% to 99% occurring once and the leading ten covering around 0.47%. Partitioning of CD4+ cells yielded a CD45RA+ naive subset and a CD45RA-negative memory subset. V gene TRBV21-1 combines with J gene TRBJ2-3. TRBV21-1 is a listed pseudogene. The TCR comes from a man in his thirties or forties in good health. Specimen: naive CD4+ T cells sorted from blood. Specified subset: CD45RA+ positively selected. The CDR3 is CASSKELAQGRTDTQYF. CDR3 nucleotides: TGTGCCAGCAGCAAAGAACTGGCACAAGGCCGCACAGATACGCAGTATTTT.